The 29 T cell receptor beta chains below come from one sample, sequenced in a study of naive and memory T cell subsets (dated by TCRdb to the late 2010s). Using 3' ligation of a UMI-containing oligonucleotide to TCR cDNA, the study laid out a robust and sensitive protocol to amplify, sequence and analyze TCRs. Library method: 5' RACE. The instrument was an Illumina MiSeq. The ligated cDNA was amplified in four rounds of PCR with nested alpha and beta constant region primers together with the SP2 primer. Clones were called with MiXCR by TCRdb after fastp trimmed the public reads at Q25, and only in-frame beta chains were retained. Each record represents a unique CDR3 protein, reported with the most common genes and DNA among its rows. The sample records 56,000 or so distinct CDR3 sequences, more than 7.5% of which are singletons. The ten largest clones take up roughly 9.8% of the sample. The receptors come from a female donor in good health.

CDR3 sequence (DNA): TGTGCCAGCAGTCCCCAACGGGTTTGGGAGCAGTACTTC. This gives the protein CASSPQRVWEQYF. The rearrangement joins TRBV12-3 or TRBV12-4 to TRBJ2-7, with D uncertain. The V and J ends lost 5 bases and 7 bases respectively, with 15 bases between them. The CDR3 is made up of 13 amino acids.

In this sample, this clonotype turned up many times. The chain is built from TRBV2 and TRBJ1-5, with 8 positions matching TRBD1. J lost 0 bases, V lost 4 bases, and 8 bases had no gene match. The CDR3 spans 17 residues. Germline V gene lookup returns CDR1 SNHLY and CDR2 FYNNEI. The CDR3 coding sequence is TGTGCCAGCAGTGCCGGGACAGGATACAATAGCAATCAGCCCCAGCATTTT. Amino acids: CASSAGTGYNSNQPQHF.

This clonotype was seen only a few times. The rearrangement joins TRBV7-3 to TRBJ1-1; D gene unclear. CDR1 and CDR2 from the germline V gene are SGHTA and FQGTGA. CDR3 length: 13 residues. Trimming removed 4 bases at V and 4 bases at J, with 10 bases between. This CDR3 reads CASSSMEGTEAFF. The CDR3 DNA sequence: TGTGCCAGCAGCTCCATGGAGGGCACTGAAGCTTTCTTT.

There are many counts of this clonotype. The CDR3 protein is CASSYSGAGGIDTQYF. CDR3 nucleotide sequence: TGTGCCAGCAGTTACTCCGGGGCGGGGGGTATTGATACGCAGTATTTT. The rearrangement links TRBV6-6 to TRBJ2-3; 8 bases match TRBD2. CDR3 length: 16 amino acids. CDR1 is MNHNY and CDR2 is SVGAGI in the germline V gene (reference sequence). V was pared by 0 bases and J by 6 bases, with 8 bases of the junction left unmatched.

V gene TRBV27 combines with J gene TRBJ2-1; D ambiguous. CDR3 size: 15 residues. In germline, CDR1 is MNHEY, CDR2 SMNVEV (reference sequence). V was shortened by 2 bases and J by 8 bases, with 16 bases between the two germline ends. The DNA of the CDR3 is TGTGCCAGCAGTTTAGAACCCAACCCCGGGCATGAGCAGTTCTTC. It encodes CASSLEPNPGHEQFF.

The V and J genes are TRBV19 and TRBJ1-5, with a weak D call TRBD1 (5 bases). Germline V gene sequence: CDR1 LNHDA, CDR2 SQIVND (reference sequence). V shed 4 bases and J shed 4 bases, with 11 bases lying between them. This CDR3 has 14 amino acids. The CDR3 is CASSNPGLNQPQHF. Here the CDR3 DNA reads TGTGCCAGTAGTAATCCAGGGCTTAATCAGCCCCAGCATTTT. The full variable domain, its missing parts supplied by reference TRBV19 and TRBJ1-5, is DGGITQSPKYLFRKEGQNVTLSCEQNLNHDAMYWYRQDPGQGLRLIYYSQIVNDFQKGDIAEGYSVSREKKESFPLTVTSAQKNPTAFYLCASSNPGLNQPQHFGDGTRLSIL.

In its sample, this clonotype was seen many times. V gene TRBV7-2 combines with J gene TRBJ1-6, with D uncertain. The CDR3 length is 15 residues. V lost 3 bases and J lost 11, with 17 bases in between. Per the germline V gene, CDR1 is SGHTA and CDR2 is FQGNSA. The CDR3: CASSLNGQSETPLHF. The DNA for the CDR3 is TGTGCCAGCAGCTTGAATGGTCAGAGCGAGACACCCCTCCACTTT. Variable domain in full (rest from reference TRBV7-2 and TRBJ1-6): GAGVSQSPSNKVTEKGKDVELRCDPISGHTALYWYRQSLGQGLEFLIYFQGNSAPDKSGLPSDRFSAERTGGSVSTLTIQRTQQEDSAVYLCASSLNGQSETPLHFGNGTRLTVT.

This clonotype was seen repeatedly, ten times or more. V usage is TRBV5-5 and J usage is TRBJ2-5, with TRBD2 matching over 7 bases. CDR3 size: 15 residues. V lost 0 bases to trimming and J lost 5 bases; unmatched junction nucleotides: 7. Germline CDR1 and CDR2: SGHKS and YYEKEE (reference sequence). The CDR3 region is CASSLGLTSLETQYF. CDR3 coding DNA: TGTGCCAGCAGCTTGGGGTTGACTAGCTTGGAGACCCAGTACTTC.

This clonotype was picked up a small number of times. J is TRBJ1-5 and V is TRBV5-5; the D is unclear. Germline V gene sequence: CDR1 SGHKS, CDR2 YYEKEE (reference sequence). The length of the CDR3 is 15 residues. Trimming took off 0 bases at V and 0 bases at J, with 7 bases between the two ends. The CDR3 loop reads CASSLVGHSNQPQHF. DNA of the CDR3: TGTGCCAGCAGCTTGGTTGGGCATAGCAATCAGCCCCAGCATTTT.

This clonotype has at least ten counts. The CDR3 sequence: CASSVLGAGYTDTQYF. As DNA, the CDR3 is TGCGCCAGCAGCGTTTTAGGAGCGGGGTACACAGATACGCAGTATTTT. V and J are TRBV5-1 and TRBJ2-3; 7 nucleotides line up with TRBD2. This CDR3 is 16 amino acids long. J was trimmed by 2 bases and V by 4 bases; bases with no gene match: 10. Germline CDR1 is SGHRS and CDR2 is YFSETQ.

This chain connects TRBV5-1 to TRBJ1-1; no clear D. This CDR3 is 12 amino acids long. Trimming cost V 0 bases and J 4 bases, with 4 bases left between them. Germline values: CDR1 SGHRS, CDR2 YFSETQ. The CDR3 region is CASSLDRTEAFF. The CDR3 DNA follows: TGCGCCAGCAGCTTGGATCGCACTGAAGCTTTCTTT.

This clonotype has more than one count but fewer than ten. Mismatch with germline at one junction end may stem from a read error. This chain uses TRBV6-2 or TRBV6-3 with TRBJ2-7, with D perhaps matching TRBD1 (6 bases). From germline, CDR1 is MNHEY and CDR2 SVGEGT. This CDR3 contains 13 residues. The DNA for the CDR3 is TGTGCCAGCGGTTACAGGGTTTCCTACGAGCAGTACTTC. Translating gives CASGYRVSYEQYF.

In this sample, this clonotype turned up many times. The J gene is TRBJ1-4, the V gene TRBV12-3 or TRBV12-4, with D unclear. CDR3 length: 16 amino acids. V gave up 3 bases and J gave up 0 bases, with 11 bases separating them. The CDR3 nucleotides are TGTGCCAGCAGTTTCTGGGCCCCCACAACTAATGAAAAACTGTTTTTT. Encoded protein: CASSFWAPTTNEKLFF.

This clonotype has a count of ten or more. The V and J genes are TRBV10-3 and TRBJ1-2, with 10 nucleotides matching TRBD1. This CDR3 spans 17 amino acids. V lost 6 bases to trimming and J lost 0 bases; unmatched junction nucleotides: 10. Germline V gene sequence: CDR1 ENHRY, CDR2 SYGVKD. In DNA form, the CDR3 reads TGTGCCATCAGGTCGATGGGACAGGGGCCGTCTAACTATGGCTACACCTTC. Translating it yields CAIRSMGQGPSNYGYTF.

V gene TRBV7-6 combines with J gene TRBJ2-3, with 7 bases matching TRBD2. CDR1 is SGHVS and CDR2 is FNYEAQ in the germline V gene. Trimming cost V 4 bases and J 4 bases; bases outside gene matches: 8. This CDR3 comprises 15 residues. This CDR3 is CASSSYTTSADTQYF. The DNA for the CDR3 is TGTGCCAGCAGCTCCTACACCACTAGCGCAGATACGCAGTATTTT.

This clonotype was observed many times. The V and J genes are TRBV7-3 and TRBJ2-7; no reliable D call. V dropped 5 bases and J dropped 3 bases, with 11 bases sitting between them. Germline V CDR1 and CDR2: SGHTA, FQGTGA. The CDR3 spans 13 residues. The CDR3 spells CASSRTPSYEQYF. As DNA, the CDR3 is TGTGCCAGCAGCCGTACCCCCAGCTACGAGCAGTACTTC.

This clonotype was counted ten times or more. This CDR3 is CASSGGGGGSHNEQFF. The DNA for the CDR3 is TGTGCCAGCAGTGGGGGCGGCGGGGGCTCGCACAATGAGCAGTTCTTC. V and J are TRBV2 and TRBJ2-1, with D perhaps TRBD2 (7 bases). This CDR3 region has 16 residues. V lost 4 bases to trimming and J lost 5 bases, with 18 bases between them. Per germline, CDR1 SNHLY and CDR2 FYNNEI.

The chain combines TRBV3-1 with TRBJ1-1; TRBD1 agrees at 8 bases. Germline CDR1 and CDR2: LGHDT and YNNKEL (reference sequence). The CDR3 consists of 16 residues. The V gene end was trimmed by 1 base and the J gene end by 6 bases; junction bases not matched to a gene: 10. This CDR3 is CASSQVSEDRAPEAFF. CDR3 DNA sequence: TGTGCCAGCAGCCAAGTGAGTGAGGACAGGGCCCCTGAAGCTTTCTTT.

This clonotype was counted at least ten times. The chain couples TRBV29-1 to TRBJ2-2; D is perhaps TRBD1 (5 bases). Germline V gene sequence: CDR1 SQVTM, CDR2 ANQGSEA. This CDR3 has 13 residues. The V end was cut by 5 bases, the J end by 2 bases, with 9 bases between. The CDR3 spells CSVRTSNTGELFF. CDR3 nucleotides: TGCAGCGTTCGGACATCAAACACCGGGGAGCTGTTTTTT.

In its sample, this clonotype was seen many times. V and J are TRBV12-3 or TRBV12-4 and TRBJ1-5; the match to TRBD1 covers 9 bases. J gave up 6 bases and V 4 bases, and 4 bases lay outside the gene matches. CDR3 length: 14 residues. The CDR3 DNA reads as TGTGCCAGCAGTTCAACAGGGGGCGGTCAGCCCCAGCATTTT. This encodes CASSSTGGGQPQHF.

The chain combines TRBV28 with TRBJ1-5; 8 nucleotides align to TRBD1. This CDR3 has 16 residues. With 5 bases clipped from V and 0 bases from J, the junction kept 6 bases outside the gene matches. The germline CDR1 and CDR2 sequences are MDHEN and SYDVKM. CDR3 amino acids: CASSVTGEYSNQPQHF. The CDR3 nucleotides are TGTGCCAGCAGTGTGACAGGGGAATATAGCAATCAGCCCCAGCATTTT.

This clonotype has ten or more counts. CDR3 in DNA: TGCAGCGTTTTAACAGGGGACCTACAGCCCCAGCATTTT. Protein sequence: CSVLTGDLQPQHF. V gene TRBV29-1 combines with J gene TRBJ1-5, with 7 nucleotides matching TRBD1. V shed 5 bases and J 7 bases; nucleotides not matched to a gene: 8. Germline CDR1 is SQVTM and CDR2 is ANQGSEA. CDR3 length: 13 amino acids.

This clonotype has more than one count but fewer than ten. V is TRBV5-1 and J is TRBJ1-1, with 7 bases identical to TRBD1. The V gene end was trimmed by 3 bases and the J gene end by 4 bases; junction bases not matched to a gene: 3. The CDR3 loop spans 13 amino acids. CDR1 and CDR2 from the germline V gene are SGHRS and YFSETQ. The CDR3 region is CASSYRDSTEAFF. In DNA form, the CDR3 reads TGCGCCAGCAGCTACCGGGACAGCACTGAAGCTTTCTTT.

The table lists this clonotype with many counts. The CDR3, as DNA: TGTGCCAGCAGCCCTTTTGCCGACTACAATGAGCAGTTCTTC. Translating it yields CASSPFADYNEQFF. This chain uses TRBV7-2 with TRBJ2-1; D unclear. Germline V gene lookup returns CDR1 SGHTA and CDR2 FQGNSA. V shed 5 bases and J shed 3 bases, with 11 bases lying between them. The CDR3 totals 14 residues.

This clonotype was recorded a few times. V and J are TRBV27 and TRBJ2-3; 8 positions match TRBD1. The J segment lost 4 bases and the V segment lost 7 bases, leaving 10 bases of the junction unmatched. This CDR3 spans 15 amino acids. Germline V gene sequence: CDR1 MNHEY, CDR2 SMNVEV (reference sequence). The CDR3 region has the DNA TGTGCCAGCACCGCGCGACAGGGGTTGGCAGATACGCAGTATTTT. Amino acid sequence: CASTARQGLADTQYF.

The rearrangement uses TRBV4-3 and TRBJ2-3, with 10 bases that match TRBD1. Trimming removed 2 bases from V and 6 bases from J; junction bases left unmatched: 11. Germline V lookup: CDR1 LGHNA, CDR2 YSLEER. The CDR3 is 17 amino acids. The DNA for the CDR3 is TGCGCCAGCAGCCAAACGCGACAGGGGGCCTACGGGGATACGCAGTATTTT. Its protein product is CASSQTRQGAYGDTQYF.

The sample holds many counts of this clonotype. The chain uses TRBV28 and TRBJ2-7, with 11 bases fitting TRBD1. V trimming: 3 bases; J trimming: 4 bases; junction bases outside the gene matches: 5. Germline V gene data show CDR1 as MDHEN and CDR2 as SYDVKM. The CDR3 contains 15 residues. Written as DNA, the CDR3 is TGTGCCAGCAGTTTCCGGGGGACAGGGGGTTACGAGCAGTACTTC. This translates into CASSFRGTGGYEQYF.

This clonotype was observed a handful of times. This sequence joins TRBV12-3 or TRBV12-4 and TRBJ1-1; 8 bases map to TRBD1. The CDR3 has 14 residues. V dropped 6 bases and J dropped 4; count of bases not matched to a gene: 7. This CDR3 is CASSPDREVTEAFF. CDR3 DNA sequence: TGTGCCAGCAGCCCGGACAGGGAGGTCACTGAAGCTTTCTTT.

With respect to this clonotype: A much larger clone differs from this one at a single base, so this may be a read error. This chain joins TRBV20-1 and TRBJ1-5; D unresolved. This CDR3 spans 12 amino acids. Per the germline V gene, CDR1 is DFQATT and CDR2 is SNEGSKA (reference sequence). The CDR3, as DNA: TGCAGTGTAAGGAGTGGGGATCATCCCCAGCATTTT. Encoded protein: CSVRSGDHPQHF.